Listed below are T cell receptor beta chains from one sample, sequenced in a study of beta chain features in type 1 diabetes. Data came from immunoSEQ multiplex PCR; TCRdb stores just in-frame clones and leaves some out. The table has about 260,000 clones, roughly 25% seen once. The sample was naive CD4+ T cells from blood. These receptors came from a woman aged 25 to 39 with type 1 diabetes. CDR3s leave out the opening cysteine and the closing phenylalanine or tryptophan.

ASSERARRSSYEQY	TRBJ2-7	TRBV6-1
ASSIRQGADSNQPQH	TRBJ1-5	TRBV4-1
AWSFTGVQETQY	TRBJ2-5	TRBV30
ATSRVAASRTLSDEQY	TRBJ2-7	TRBV15
ASNSPDSPYEQY	TRBJ2-7	TRBV28
ASSSPPGLAGGTQY	TRBJ2-3	TRBV7-3
ASSSSGTGLHEQY	TRBJ2-7	TRBV7-9
ASSLTSGETDTQY	TRBJ2-3	TRBV5-1
ASSPAGTPYEQY	TRBJ2-7	TRBV28
SAMDRGRNGYT	TRBJ1-2	TRBV29-1